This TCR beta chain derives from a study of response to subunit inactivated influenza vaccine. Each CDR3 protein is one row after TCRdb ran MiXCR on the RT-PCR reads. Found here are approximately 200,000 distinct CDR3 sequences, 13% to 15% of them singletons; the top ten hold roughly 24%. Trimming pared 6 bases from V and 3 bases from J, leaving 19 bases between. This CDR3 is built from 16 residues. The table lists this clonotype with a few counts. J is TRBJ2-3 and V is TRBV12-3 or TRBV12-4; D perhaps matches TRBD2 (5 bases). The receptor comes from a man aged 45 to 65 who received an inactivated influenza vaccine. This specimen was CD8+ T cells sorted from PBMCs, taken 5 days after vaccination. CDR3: CASRERTDDVTDTQYF. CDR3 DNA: TGTGCCAGCAGGGAGAGGACTGATGATGTGACAGATACGCAGTATTTT.